Sequencing of this T cell receptor (beta chain) was carried out in a study of CD8+CD57+ T cells in acquired aplastic anemia. Study-level background: DNA from sorted CD4+ and CD8+ cells averaged about 3.2 ug.

CDR1 SGHVS and CDR2 FQNEAQ come from the germline V gene. CDR3 length equals 12 residues. V was shortened by 3 bases and J by 5 bases, with 5 bases between the two germline ends. Sequencing involved patients with CD8+CD57+ cell expansion previously shown by flow cytometry. All participating patients were living with severe acquired aplastic anemia. Genomic DNA acted as the template from which TCR beta VDJ combination and CDR3 sequence profiling were carried out. TCRdb re-called the reads through MiXCR, storing one row per CDR3 protein. The data hold about 98,000 distinct CDR3 sequences, with around 70% observed a single time.

V gene TRBV7-8 combines with J gene TRBJ2-1; D unresolved. The sample taken for sequencing was sorted CD4+, CD8+, or CD8+CD57+ T cells (not recorded which) from PBMCs. This TCR came from a human donor with aplastic anemia. CDR3 nucleotide sequence: TGTGCCAGCAGCTTCCCCCACAATGAGCAGTTCTTC. The encoded protein is CASSFPHNEQFF.